These T cell receptor beta chains were read from a single sample in a study of T cells after yellow fever vaccination. TCRdb recomputed calls from the 5' RACE reads with MiXCR, one row per CDR3 protein. The sample lists under 600,000 distinct CDR3 sequences, roughly 13% seen once, with more than 12% in the top ten. Sample: PBMCs, taken on the day of the yellow fever booster vaccination. The receptors stem from a man aged 25 to 40 who received the YFV17D yellow fever vaccine. CDR3s include the opening cysteine and the closing phenylalanine or tryptophan. Fields, in order: J gene, V gene, CDR3 protein.

TRBJ1-1 TRBV14 CASSQRITGWVTEAFF
TRBJ2-1 TRBV28 CASLSWAYEQFF
TRBJ2-7 TRBV29-1 CSVGKGEAYEQYF
TRBJ2-4 TRBV20-1 CSARLERSGGNIQYF
TRBJ2-1 TRBV6-1 CASSQNGGGLGEQFF
TRBJ1-1 TRBV7-2 CASSNRAGGTEAFF
TRBJ2-1 TRBV19 CASTKDRVKDEQFF
TRBJ2-7 TRBV7-2 CASSFSSNSQQYF
TRBJ2-7 TRBV18 CASSVYRGSSYEQYF
TRBJ1-5 TRBV7-2 CASSPGTGYGNQPQHF
TRBJ1-1 TRBV9 CASSVRDRGLTEAFF
TRBJ2-1 TRBV29-1 CSVGSGNYNEQFF
TRBJ1-4 TRBV7-2 CASSLGTGSGEKLFF
TRBJ2-7 TRBV12-5 CASGLSAAYEQYF
TRBJ2-7 TRBV10-3 CAISDLTGTKRQYF
TRBJ2-5 TRBV9 CASSDLAGPQETQYF
TRBJ2-6 TRBV5-1 CASSQGHFSGANVLTF
TRBJ2-1 TRBV5-6 CASSPDGTSNEQFF
TRBJ2-7 TRBV18 CASSPPGEDYEQYF
TRBJ2-1 TRBV14 CASSQAPSYNEQFF
TRBJ2-1 TRBV29-1 CSVESRERHLVYNEQFF
TRBJ2-1 TRBV7-3 CASSPSLGDEQFF
TRBJ2-5 TRBV27 CASGWGQETQYF
TRBJ2-6 TRBV19 CASSIDTGTGANVLTF
TRBJ2-3 TRBV7-2 CASSLASRQANF
TRBJ2-1 TRBV6-2/TRBV6-3 CASWTSGRNEQFF
TRBJ2-7 TRBV7-2 CASSPRGGEQYF
TRBJ1-5 TRBV14 CASSQDWRGFLRPQHF
TRBJ1-1 TRBV20-1 CSARATGLNTEAFF